This TCR beta chain was recorded in a study of Ad26.COV2.S vaccination and SARS-CoV-2 variants. Background on the study: Participant was drawn from the COV1001 Ad26.COV2.S trial arm.

This sample's treatment: around 19 received Ad26.COV2.S at low or high dose, single or two shots; several received placebo; per-sample allocation not given. Day 63 after the first injection of vaccine or placebo was the sampling time. Findings and caveats of the study: Spike-specific TCR breadth ran higher among vaccine recipients than placebo recipients. Those who received vaccine or placebo ended up with similar non-spike TCR breadth.

Germline CDR1 SGHAT, CDR2 FQNNGV. V lost 6 bases to trimming and J lost 3 bases; unmatched junction nucleotides: 11. This CDR3 contains 15 residues. Concerning this clone: Its matching antigen is unknown.

Sequencing used immunoSEQ multiplex PCR; TCRdb keeps in-frame clones, though not all of them. The sample lists approximately 360,000 clones, about four fifths occurring once. The specimen was peripheral blood, collected in a trial of Ad26.COV2.S vaccine versus placebo. The source is a person aged 18-60 years who received the Ad26.COV2.S COVID-19 vaccine or a placebo. V gene TRBV11-2 combines with J gene TRBJ2-7, with 7 positions matching TRBD1. CDR3 nucleotides: TGTGCCAGCAGTAACGGACAGGCTTCCATCTACGAGCAGTACTTC. It is translated as CASSNGQASIYEQYF.